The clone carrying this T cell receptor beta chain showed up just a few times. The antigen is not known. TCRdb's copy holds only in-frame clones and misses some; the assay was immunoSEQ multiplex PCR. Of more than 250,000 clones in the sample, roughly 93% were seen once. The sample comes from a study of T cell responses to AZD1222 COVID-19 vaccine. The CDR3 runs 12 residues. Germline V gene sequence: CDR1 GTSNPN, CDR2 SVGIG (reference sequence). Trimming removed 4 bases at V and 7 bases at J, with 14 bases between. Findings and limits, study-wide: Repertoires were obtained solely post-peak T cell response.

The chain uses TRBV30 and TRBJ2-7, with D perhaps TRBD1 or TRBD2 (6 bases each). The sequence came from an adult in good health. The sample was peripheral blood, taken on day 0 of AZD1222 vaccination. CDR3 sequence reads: CAWMRGAREQYF. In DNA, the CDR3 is TGTGCCTGGATGAGGGGGGCGAGGGAGCAGTACTTC.